The clone carrying this TCR beta chain has just a few counts. Its antigen is not identified. The entry originates in a study of T-cell memory formation after mild COVID-19. Study overall: Each donor largely had its own TCR clusters.

The germline gives CDR1 SNHLY, CDR2 FYNNEI. The CDR3 is 14 residues long. The junction had 4 bases not matched to a gene; V was cut back by 4 bases and J by 5 bases. TCRdb passed the 5' RACE reads through MiXCR, listing each CDR3 protein once. The sample includes hundreds of thousands of distinct CDR3 sequences, 8% to 9% seen only once; the top ten take 22%. The study's findings and limits: Contracting clones, day 15 to 85, had balanced CD4/CD8, and later expanders favored CD4+.

Sequenced material: PBMCs or a T cell subset sorted from them (not recorded which). The genes are TRBV2 and TRBJ1-5; TRBD1 agrees at 8 bases. The sequence was collected from a man younger than 35 who had mild COVID-19 (a few samples of this study predate the infection). Cell type and time point are not known. The CDR3 DNA is TGTGCCAGCAGTGTCGACAGGGGTGATCAGCCCCAGCATTTT. Translating it yields CASSVDRGDQPQHF.